Following are 25 T cell receptor beta chains from one sample sequenced in a study of PD-L1 blockade in urothelial cancer. The data were produced by immunoSEQ multiplex PCR, yet TCRdb's version contains in-frame clones alone and is incomplete. Of about 120,000 clones listed, about 84% are singletons. Time point here: peripheral blood 6 weeks after treatment start. Sequences were derived from PBMCs, sampled around atezolizumab (anti-PD-L1) treatment. All receptors derive from a man aged 45 to 65 with urothelial cancer.

The chain carries TRBV9 and TRBJ1-2; 8 nucleotides agree with TRBD1. V was clipped by 4 bases and J by 1 base; unmatched bases: 9. The CDR3 consists of 16 residues. Germline CDR1 SGDLS, CDR2 YYNGEE. The CDR3 DNA sequence: TGTGCCAGCAGCCCTACAGGACAGGGAATTAACTATGGCTACACCTTC. Translation: CASSPTGQGINYGYTF. The full variable domain, rest sourced from reference TRBV9 and TRBJ1-2, is DSGVTQTPKHLITATGQRVTLRCSPRSGDLSVYWYQQSLDQGLQFLIQYYNGEERAKGNILERFSAQQFPDLHSELNLSSLELGDSALYFCASSPTGQGINYGYTFGSGTRLTVV.

Here the CDR3 DNA reads TGTGCCAGCAGTGGGCGGGGACAGGGGGGACTTTATAGCAATCAGCCCCAGCATTTT. Amino acids: CASSGRGQGGLYSNQPQHF. The V gene is TRBV6-1, the J gene TRBJ1-5, with 11 bases that match TRBD1. Germline lookup yields CDR1 MNHNS and CDR2 SASEGT. This CDR3 comprises 19 residues. The V gene end was trimmed by 4 bases and the J gene end by 0 bases; junction bases not matched to a gene: 11.

The chain is built from TRBV18 and TRBJ1-1, with D unclear. Per the germline V gene, CDR1 is KGHSH and CDR2 is LQKENI. The CDR3 has 14 residues. Trimming pared 2 bases from V and 0 bases from J, leaving 7 bases between. The chain's CDR3 is CASSPSTVNTEAFF. The CDR3 region has the DNA TGTGCCAGCTCACCAAGCACAGTGAACACTGAAGCTTTCTTT.

In its sample, this clone was seen once. The genes are TRBV5-1 and TRBJ1-1, with 7 bases lining up with TRBD1. V shed 6 bases and J 6 bases; nucleotides not matched to a gene: 11. Per germline, CDR1 SGHRS and CDR2 YFSETQ. The CDR3 covers 14 residues. Written as DNA, the CDR3 is TGCGCCAGCAACCCGACAGGGTTTAAAGCTGAAGCTTTCTTT. Its protein is CASNPTGFKAEAFF.

This chain links TRBV6-5 with TRBJ1-2; 7 positions match TRBD1. Germline loops: CDR1 MNHEY, CDR2 SVGAGI. V trimming: 4 bases; J trimming: 4 bases; junction bases outside the gene matches: 6. The CDR3 length is 14 residues. The CDR3 loop is CASSLSGGTYGYTF. CDR3 coding DNA: TGTGCCAGCAGTTTATCAGGGGGTACCTATGGCTACACCTTC.

This chain uses TRBV18 with TRBJ2-7, with D perhaps TRBD1 (5 bases). Trimming removed 1 base from V and 2 bases from J, with 9 bases in between. The CDR3 sequence is 14 residues long. Germline V gives CDR1 KGHSH, CDR2 LQKENI. DNA for the CDR3: TGTGCCAGCTCACCACGGACATACCCCTACGAGCAGTACTTC. It encodes CASSPRTYPYEQYF.

This clone appeared a single time. The chain combines TRBV15 with TRBJ2-7, with 10 positions matching TRBD2. V was pared by 1 base and J by 6 bases, with 9 bases of the junction left unmatched. Germline CDR1 is LNHNV and CDR2 is YYDKDF (reference sequence). The CDR3 spans 16 residues. The CDR3 DNA reads as TGTGCCACCAGCAGAGTAGTAGCGGGAGGAGGTGGCGAGCAGTACTTC. This sequence encodes CATSRVVAGGGGEQYF.

The J gene is TRBJ2-2, the V gene TRBV4-1; 9 bases match TRBD1. The CDR3 contains 20 residues. V was pared by 2 bases and J by 6 bases, with 19 bases of the junction left unmatched. Per the germline V gene, CDR1 is MGHRA and CDR2 is YSYEKL. The CDR3 protein is CASSQFTGTGKIGEAGELFF. The CDR3 nucleotides read TGCGCCAGCAGCCAATTTACCGGGACAGGGAAAATAGGCGAAGCCGGGGAGCTGTTTTTT.

This chain uses TRBV9 with TRBJ2-1, with 7 bases that match TRBD2. Germline CDR1 is SGDLS and CDR2 is YYNGEE. The CDR3 runs to 16 residues. V lost 0 bases and J lost 3; bases outside the gene matches: 6. Here the CDR3 DNA reads TGTGCCAGCAGCGTAGGTGCTAGCGGATACTACAATGAGCAGTTCTTC. Its translation is CASSVGASGYYNEQFF.

The chain carries TRBV7-9 and TRBJ1-2; no clear D. Germline CDR1 is SEHNR and CDR2 is FQNEAQ (reference sequence). Trimming pared 1 base from V and 4 bases from J, leaving 22 bases between. The length of the CDR3 is 18 residues. Written as DNA, the CDR3 is TGTGCCAGCAGCTTAGATGTTTCAAGAAGACACGACCCCTATGGCTACACCTTC. This translates into CASSLDVSRRHDPYGYTF.

This chain uses TRBV7-8 with TRBJ2-3; no reliable D call. The CDR3 is 13 residues long. Germline V CDR1 and CDR2: SGHVS, FQNEAQ. V lost 5 bases, J lost 0 bases, and 6 bases lay in between. CDR3 residues: CASSLLSTDTQYF. CDR3 DNA: TGTGCCAGCAGCCTACTTAGCACAGATACGCAGTATTTT.

The chain has TRBV10-1 and TRBJ2-7; 7 positions agree with TRBD1. This CDR3 is 14 amino acids long. From germline, CDR1 is WNHNN and CDR2 SYGVQD (reference sequence). V lost 0 bases, J lost 5 bases, and 4 bases stayed unmatched. The DNA for the CDR3 is TGCGCCAGCAGTGAGTCAAGGGGGCGGGACGAGCAGTACTTC. Translated: CASSESRGRDEQYF.

The chain carries TRBV5-4 and TRBJ2-7; TRBD2 is a possible D gene (6 bases). Deletions cut 2 bases from V and 1 base from J, with 16 bases between. The CDR3 length is 16 residues. Germline V gene sequence: CDR1 SGHNT, CDR2 YYREEE (reference sequence). CDR3 in amino acids: CASSLLSLATSYEQYF. CDR3 nucleotide sequence: TGTGCCAGCAGCTTACTCTCGCTAGCGACTTCCTACGAGCAGTACTTC.

This chain joins TRBV18 and TRBJ1-1; no reliable D call. Trimming took 3 bases from V and 1 from J, leaving 9 bases between them. The CDR3 spans 14 residues. CDR1 and CDR2 from the germline V gene are KGHSH and LQKENI. CDR3 in amino acids: CASSPTTANTEAFF. The CDR3 bases are TGTGCCAGCTCACCGACTACAGCGAACACTGAAGCTTTCTTT.

The chain uses TRBV19 and TRBJ1-1; D perhaps matches TRBD1 (6 bases). The ends were cut back, 3 bases at V and 0 bases at J, with 8 bases in the middle. The CDR3 contains 14 residues. CDR1 and CDR2 (germline): LNHDA, SQIVND (reference sequence). In DNA, the CDR3 is TGTGCCAGTAGTATGGGACACTTGAACACTGAAGCTTTCTTT. As protein: CASSMGHLNTEAFF.

To note about this clone: Other DNA sequences in this sample translate to the same CDR3. The V and J genes are TRBV28 and TRBJ1-5, with 8 bases fitting TRBD1. The germline V gene encodes CDR1 MDHEN and CDR2 SYDVKM. The J segment lost 2 bases and the V segment lost 3 bases, leaving 0 bases of the junction unmatched. This CDR3 comprises 14 residues. The CDR3, as DNA: TGTGCCAGCAGTTTGACAGGGGGCAATCAGCCCCAGCATTTT. Its protein is CASSLTGGNQPQHF.

The rearrangement uses TRBV9 and TRBJ1-1; D uncertain. Per germline, CDR1 SGDLS and CDR2 YYNGEE. CDR3 size: 13 residues. The V end was cut by 2 bases, the J end by 1 base, with 6 bases between. CDR3 residues: CASSVGPNTEAFF. The CDR3 DNA follows: TGTGCCAGCAGCGTGGGCCCGAACACTGAAGCTTTCTTT. Using reference TRBV9 and TRBJ1-1 for the parts outside the CDR3, the full variable domain is DSGVTQTPKHLITATGQRVTLRCSPRSGDLSVYWYQQSLDQGLQFLIQYYNGEERAKGNILERFSAQQFPDLHSELNLSSLELGDSALYFCASSVGPNTEAFFGQGTRLTVV.

The chain is built from TRBV7-8 and TRBJ2-1; 8 nucleotides align to TRBD2. Germline CDR1 is SGHVS and CDR2 is FQNEAQ. J was trimmed by 7 bases and V by 4 bases; bases with no gene match: 9. The CDR3 is made up of 15 amino acids. CDR3 loop: CASSSSSGSWNEQFF. CDR3 nucleotides: TGTGCCAGCAGCTCTTCTAGCGGGTCGTGGAATGAGCAGTTCTTC.

This clone was observed a single time. Its ends do not fully match the called genes, so a read error is possible. The chain links TRBV7-7 to TRBJ2-5; 9 nucleotides agree with TRBD1. The CDR3 is 16 amino acids. Per the germline V gene, CDR1 is SSHAT and CDR2 is FNYEAQ (reference sequence). CDR3 residues: CASSLGGQGYQETQYF. The DNA of the CDR3 is TGTGCTAGCAGCTTAGGCGGACAGGGGTACCAAGAGACCCAGTACTTC.

The V and J genes are TRBV5-1 and TRBJ1-5, with D possibly TRBD1 on 6 matching bases. The CDR3 spans 14 residues. Germline V gene sequence: CDR1 SGHRS, CDR2 YFSETQ. The V end was cut by 1 base, the J end by 7 bases, with 12 bases between. Here the CDR3 reads CASSLSGGGQPQHF. In DNA, the CDR3 is TGCGCCAGCAGCTTGTCTGGGGGCGGACAGCCCCAGCATTTT.

The chain employs TRBV19 and TRBJ1-1; 12 bases line up with TRBD1. Trimming at V came to 6 bases and at J to 11 bases, leaving 13 bases not matched to a gene. From germline, CDR1 is LNHDA and CDR2 SQIVND (reference sequence). The CDR3 runs 15 residues. CDR3 residues: CASSLSGTGGAWAFF. The CDR3 nucleotides are TGTGCCAGTAGCCTATCCGGGACAGGGGGCGCTTGGGCTTTCTTT.

The chain links TRBV5-1 to TRBJ2-2; 7 bases map to TRBD2. The CDR3 has 16 residues. CDR1 is SGHRS and CDR2 is YFSETQ in the germline V gene. V lost 4 bases, J lost 3 bases, and 9 bases stayed unmatched. The CDR3 DNA reads as TGCGCCAGCAGCAGAAGACTAGCATTGGACACCGGGGAGCTGTTTTTT. It is translated as CASSRRLALDTGELFF.

The V and J genes are TRBV19 and TRBJ2-3, with a possible D match to TRBD2 (5 bases). Looked up from germline, CDR1 is LNHDA and CDR2 is SQIVND (reference sequence). V was pared by 3 bases and J by 6 bases, with 19 bases between. CDR3 size: 16 residues. The CDR3 sequence is CASSMRSSNKGDTQYF. CDR3 coding DNA: TGTGCCAGTAGTATGAGGTCTAGCAATAAAGGGGATACGCAGTATTTT.

V gene TRBV9 combines with J gene TRBJ2-2, with unresolved D. The CDR3 runs 15 residues. In germline, CDR1 is SGDLS, CDR2 YYNGEE. Trimming pared 0 bases from V and 1 base from J, leaving 7 bases between. This chain's CDR3 is CASSVVHQNTGELFF. The CDR3 DNA sequence: TGTGCCAGCAGCGTAGTACACCAGAACACCGGGGAGCTGTTTTTT.

The chain is built from TRBV28 and TRBJ1-2; D call uncertain. The CDR3 is 12 residues long. Germline CDR1 reads MDHEN; CDR2 reads SYDVKM. Between the trimmed V and J ends, which lost 3 bases and 2 bases, there was a span of 4 bases. The CDR3 loop reads CASSFRNYGYTF. The CDR3 DNA is TGTGCCAGCAGTTTCCGGAACTATGGCTACACCTTC.